This TCR beta chain was observed in a study of shared clonotypes between healthy human individuals. General observations from the study: It was only blood that was sampled, and tissue repertoires likely differ. In having few donors, the study represented limited genetic and exposure-history diversity.

Researchers divided each subset's genomic DNA evenly across several immunoSEQ plates. In the original workflow: Junction-only immunoSEQ data arrived without quality scores, meaning filtering differed. Using immunoSEQ multiplex PCR, the repertoire was profiled, and TCRdb retains in-frame clones only, with some absent. That table furnishes V, J and clone size, whereas the DNA furnished D and trimming. The data contain roughly 490,000 clones, 75% to 85% of them singletons. This clone is classed as medium-sized. As yet, its antigen is unknown. Trimming removed 5 bases at V and 9 bases at J, with 13 bases between. This CDR3 contains 11 residues. Germline CDR1 is DFQATT and CDR2 is SNEGSKA (reference sequence).

The genes are TRBV20-1 and TRBJ1-2, with a weak D call TRBD1 (5 bases). Sequencing input: PBMCs. The TCR comes from a woman in her forties in good health. Some clones in this sample may be carry-over from other donors' samples. CDR3 loop: CSAEGERRYTF. The DNA of the CDR3 is TGCAGTGCTGAAGGGGAGCGACGCTACACCTTC.